These 12 T cell receptor beta chains originate from one sample sequenced in a study of CD8 T cells in ankylosing spondylitis. Using its own MiXCR run on the 5' RACE reads, TCRdb lists one record per CDR3 protein. The table has approximately 220,000 distinct CDR3 sequences, about 10% seen once. Material: blood, either unsorted or a sorted T cell fraction (not recorded which). Receptor source: a male donor with ankylosing spondylitis or in good health (not recorded which).

This clonotype appeared a few times. V usage is TRBV9 and J usage is TRBJ1-1; 7 bases match TRBD1. This CDR3 contains 15 residues. CDR1 is SGDLS and CDR2 is YYNGEE in the germline V gene. V was clipped by 3 bases and J by 2 bases; unmatched bases: 7. The CDR3 loop reads CASSALGQPNTEAFF. In nucleotides, the CDR3 is TGTGCCAGCAGCGCCCTGGGACAGCCCAACACTGAAGCTTTCTTT.

This clonotype was counted ten times or more. This rearrangement joins TRBV12-3 or TRBV12-4 to TRBJ1-2; D remains ambiguous. V gave up 7 bases and J gave up 2 bases, with 11 bases separating them. The CDR3 covers 13 residues. The CDR3 is CASNLEANYGYTF. CDR3 DNA: TGTGCCAGCAATTTGGAAGCGAACTATGGCTACACCTTC.

This clonotype was detected many times. The chain combines TRBV12-3 or TRBV12-4 with TRBJ1-3; 8 bases align to TRBD1. With 5 bases clipped from V and 2 bases from J, the junction kept 5 bases outside the gene matches. CDR3 length equals 15 residues. CDR3 residues: CASSPDRGAGNTIYF. The DNA for the CDR3 is TGTGCCAGCAGTCCTGACAGGGGAGCTGGAAACACCATATATTTT.

This clonotype was seen ten or more times. This chain links TRBV7-2 with TRBJ2-2; 10 bases are shared with TRBD2. The CDR3 is 17 residues long. Per germline, CDR1 SGHTA and CDR2 FQGNSA. Trimming at V came to 0 bases and at J to 4 bases, leaving 5 bases not matched to a gene. CDR3 nucleotide sequence: TGTGCCAGCAGCTTAGCGCCCGGGACTAGCGCCACCGGGGAGCTGTTTTTT. Amino acid sequence: CASSLAPGTSATGELFF.

This clonotype came up a few times. The gene calls are TRBV12-3 or TRBV12-4 and TRBJ1-2; D not resolved. This CDR3 has 15 residues. Trimming left V 2 bases short and J 3 bases short, with 13 bases between. Here the CDR3 reads CASSLSGEYYYGYTF. The CDR3 bases are TGTGCCAGCAGTTTAAGTGGGGAGTATTACTATGGCTACACCTTC.

This clonotype was counted many times. The chain carries TRBV29-1 and TRBJ1-1; D unclear. This CDR3 has 13 amino acids. The germline CDR1 and CDR2 sequences are SQVTM and ANQGSEA. Trimming removed 7 bases at V and 0 bases at J, with 12 bases between. The DNA for the CDR3 is TGCAGCGCTCTCCTACATTTGAACACTGAAGCTTTCTTT. Encoded protein: CSALLHLNTEAFF.

This clonotype was observed many times. The genes are TRBV30 and TRBJ1-1, with no clear D. CDR1 is GTSNPN and CDR2 is SVGIG in the germline V gene (reference sequence). This CDR3 comprises 12 residues. Trimming removed 5 bases from V and 5 bases from J, with 12 bases in between. For the CDR3, the DNA is TGTGCCTGGTGGGCAGGAGGGACTGAAGCTTTCTTT. It translates to CAWWAGGTEAFF.

This clonotype has just a few counts. The chain recombines TRBV12-3 or TRBV12-4 with TRBJ2-1; D is perhaps TRBD2 (5 bases). This CDR3 has 17 amino acids. Trimming stripped 2 bases from V and 4 bases from J, with 18 bases between. The CDR3 DNA reads TGTGCCAGCAGTTTATCCACCCCCGGGGTTGGGTACAATGAGCAGTTCTTC. It encodes CASSLSTPGVGYNEQFF.

The chain links TRBV7-2 to TRBJ2-5; D may match TRBD1 or TRBD2 (7 bases each). V was shortened by 1 base and J by 5 bases, with 14 bases between the two germline ends. CDR1 is SGHTA and CDR2 is FQGNSA in the germline V gene. This CDR3 region has 15 residues. The DNA for the CDR3 is TGTGCCAGCAGCTTAGACAGGGGAGGGGGGGAGACCCAGTACTTC. Its translation is CASSLDRGGGETQYF.

This clonotype was counted many times. The V gene is TRBV27, the J gene TRBJ2-3; 9 bases map to TRBD2. CDR1 is MNHEY and CDR2 is SMNVEV in the germline V gene (reference sequence). V lost 3 bases and J lost 0; bases outside the gene matches: 4. This CDR3 has 16 amino acids. CDR3 sequence: CASSFLAGVSTDTQYF. In DNA form, the CDR3 reads TGTGCCAGCAGTTTCTTAGCGGGGGTTAGCACAGATACGCAGTATTTT.

This clonotype was seen ten or more times. This chain links TRBV5-1 with TRBJ2-2; 8 bases line up with TRBD1. J gave up 3 bases and V 0 bases, and 4 bases lay outside the gene matches. Germline V gene lookup returns CDR1 SGHRS and CDR2 YFSETQ. This CDR3 is 16 amino acids long. Here the CDR3 reads CASSLAGTGYTGELFF. The CDR3 DNA reads TGCGCCAGCAGCTTGGCCGGGACAGGATACACCGGGGAGCTGTTTTTT. The whole variable domain, remainder taken from reference TRBV5-1 and TRBJ2-2, is KAGVTQTPRYLIKTRGQQVTLSCSPISGHRSVSWYQQTPGQGLQFLFEYFSETQRNKGNFPGRFSGRQFSNSRSEMNVSTLELGDSALYLCASSLAGTGYTGELFFGEGSRLTVL.

A remark on this clonotype: An end of the junction differs from the germline gene, which may be a read error. The rearrangement links TRBV5-1 to TRBJ2-4, with 7 bases identical to TRBD2. The CDR3 extends over 16 amino acids. The germline V gene has CDR1 SGHRS and CDR2 YFSETQ. DNA of the CDR3: TGCGCCAGCAGCTTAAACAGCGGGGTAGCCAAAAACAATCAGTACTTC. This encodes CASSLNSGVAKNNQYF.